This T cell receptor beta chain was obtained from a study of cytomegalovirus exposure and HLA in healthy donors. In germline, CDR1 is SEHNR, CDR2 FQNEAQ (reference sequence). The CDR3 extends over 12 amino acids. In the PCR, 60 Vbeta and 13 Jbeta primers were used. Using immunoSEQ multiplex PCR, the repertoire was profiled, and TCRdb retains in-frame clones only, with some absent. The profile shows fewer than 180,000 clones, less than 85% of them singletons. In regard to this clone: Its specificity is not known. A junction boundary mismatches the germline segment, possibly from a read error.

The study's findings and limits: Most TCR sequences proved rare, with some public TCRs found in many donors.

This sequence joins TRBV7-9 and TRBJ2-5; possible D gene TRBD1, 5 bases. This TCR came from a man in his fifties in good health and CMV-seropositive. The material sequenced was PBMCs. Here the CDR3 reads CSSRQLDETQYF. The CDR3 bases are TGTTCCAGCAGACAGCTTGATGAGACCCAGTACTTC.